The rows below give T cell receptor beta chains drawn from one sample of a study of T cell changes during pregnancy in multiple sclerosis. Produced via immunoSEQ multiplex PCR; TCRdb's table is partial and in-frame only. The sample carries more than 55,000 clones, 90% recorded once. The source material was peripheral blood, sampled in the third trimester of pregnancy. These receptors all stem from a female donor in good health, enrolled as a control in a pregnancy study. CDR3s include the opening cysteine and the closing phenylalanine or tryptophan. A D gene is named only where the DNA matches it firmly. Size values are once, few and many counts, or a class for expanded clones, and some rows have none.

j_call d_call v_call clone_size cdr3_nt cdr3_aa
TRBJ2-5 TRBD2 TRBV19 . TGTGCCAGTAGCCGACTAGCGTCGGAGGAGATGGGGGAGACCCAGTACTTC CASSRLASEEMGETQYF
TRBJ2-5 . TRBV7-9 . TGTGCCAGCAGCTTAGCGAGGTCGAGCGGCCTCCAAGAGACCCAGTACTTC CASSLARSSGLQETQYF
TRBJ2-7 . TRBV5-1 . TGCGCCAGCAGCTGGGACAAAGCCTACGAGCAGTACTTC CASSWDKAYEQYF
TRBJ1-2 . TRBV5-6 . TGTGCCAGCAGCTCCACACAGGGTTGGGGTAACTATGGCTACACCTTC CASSSTQGWGNYGYTF
TRBJ2-7 . TRBV6-5 . TGTGCCAGCAGTTACAGCCGTGGCTCCTACGAGCAGTACTTC CASSYSRGSYEQYF
TRBJ2-1 . TRBV5-1 . TGCGCCAGCAGCTGGGTAGCGGAGTCCTACAATGAGCAGTTCTTC CASSWVAESYNEQFF
TRBJ2-3 . TRBV5-1 once TGCGCCAGCAGCTCCGACAGGCCAAGCACAGATACGCAGTATTTT CASSSDRPSTDTQYF
TRBJ2-1 TRBD2 TRBV19 . TGTGCCAGTAGAACCCATCAACTAGCGCCTAATGAGCAGTTCTTC CASRTHQLAPNEQFF
TRBJ1-4 TRBD1 TRBV5-6 . TGTGCCAGCAGCGGAGACAGGGCCACTAATGAAAAACTGTTTTTT CASSGDRATNEKLFF
TRBJ1-5 TRBD1 TRBV27 . TGTGCCAGCAGCCCGACAGGGGGGACCCGGCCCCAGCATTTT CASSPTGGTRPQHF
TRBJ1-4 TRBD1 TRBV13 . TGTGCCAGCAGCTCAAATACAGGGGGTGAAAAACTGTTTTTT CASSSNTGGEKLFF
TRBJ1-2 TRBD1 TRBV14 . TGTGCCAGCAGCCAAGTGGCAGGGGGCTATGGCTACACCTTC CASSQVAGGYGYTF
TRBJ1-4 TRBD1 TRBV14 . TGTGCCAGCAGCCAAGGAGGGACAGGGAGCCTAAAACTGTTTTTT CASSQGGTGSLKLFF
TRBJ2-2 TRBD1 TRBV19 . TGTGCCAGTAGAGCAATCCGGGACAGGAGAAGCTCGAACACCGGGGAGCTGTTTTTT CASRAIRDRRSSNTGELFF
TRBJ2-7 TRBD1 TRBV7-2 . TGTGCCAGCAGCAAGGACAGGGTAAACGAGCAGTACTTC CASSKDRVNEQYF
TRBJ2-7 . TRBV6-6 . TGTGCCAGCAGTCAACAGGGGAGGCACGAGCAGTACTTC CASSQQGRHEQYF
TRBJ2-1 TRBD2 TRBV30 . TGTGCCTGGAGTGCACTAAGGCCTCAGGGACTAGGAAGCAACAATGAGCAGTTCTTC CAWSALRPQGLGSNNEQFF
TRBJ2-7 . TRBV10-1 . TGCGCCAGCAGTAATACAGGGCTCGGGGAGCAGTACTTC CASSNTGLGEQYF
TRBJ2-1 TRBD2 TRBV6-6 . TGTGCCAGCAGTTACTCGAGCGGGAGTGAATATGAGCAGTTCTTC CASSYSSGSEYEQFF
TRBJ2-7 . TRBV6-1 . TGTGCCAGCAGTCCTCTAGCGTCCGGGACCTACGAGCAGTACTTC CASSPLASGTYEQYF
TRBJ2-3 TRBD2 TRBV29-1 . TGCAGCTCTAGCGGTAACACAGATACGCAGTATTTT CSSSGNTDTQYF
TRBJ2-1 TRBD2 TRBV10-2 many TGCGCCAGCAGTGTCCGGACTAGCAATCTGGGGAATGAGCAGTTCTTC CASSVRTSNLGNEQFF
TRBJ2-3 . TRBV9 . TGTGCCAGCAGCGTAGACGGGAGCACAGATACGCAGTATTTT CASSVDGSTDTQYF
TRBJ1-1 . TRBV6-6 . TGTGCCAGCAGTGAGGTGTCCAGCACTGAAGCTTTCTTT CASSEVSSTEAFF
TRBJ2-7 TRBD1 TRBV5-1 . TGCGCCAGCAGCTTGGGGGGACAGGAAAGCTCCTACGAGCAGTACTTC CASSLGGQESSYEQYF
TRBJ2-3 . TRBV4-1 . TGCGCCAGCAGCCAAGGGGCAGAAACAGATACGCAGTATTTT CASSQGAETDTQYF
TRBJ1-3 TRBD1 TRBV5-4 . TGTGCCACCGAAAATCAGGGGGCAGGAAACACCATATATTTT CATENQGAGNTIYF
TRBJ2-7 TRBD2 TRBV6-5 . TGTGCCAGCACCAATAGCGGGGGGCCTTCCGAGCAGTACTTC CASTNSGGPSEQYF
TRBJ1-2 . TRBV4-1 few TGCGCCAGCAGCCAAGATGAGGGCAGCTATGGCTACACCTTC CASSQDEGSYGYTF
TRBJ1-5 . TRBV4-1 . TGCGCCAGCAGCCTTTATGGCAATCAGCCCCAGCATTTT CASSLYGNQPQHF
TRBJ2-7 . TRBV20-1 . TGCAGTGCTAGAATCGCCTACGAGCAGTACTTC CSARIAYEQYF
TRBJ2-6 . TRBV5-4 . TGTGCCAGCGACCAACAGGGCAACTCTGGGGCCAACGTCCTGACTTTC CASDQQGNSGANVLTF
TRBJ1-3 TRBD1 TRBV30 once TGTGCCTGGGGGCAGGGGGACACCATATATTTT CAWGQGDTIYF
TRBJ1-2 TRBD1 TRBV7-9 . TGTGCCAGCAGATATAACCGGGACAGTGCTAACTATGGCTACACCTTC CASRYNRDSANYGYTF
TRBJ2-7 . TRBV5-5 . TGTGCCAGCAGCTCCGAGGTATCCTACGAGCAGTACTTC CASSSEVSYEQYF
TRBJ2-7 TRBD2 TRBV9 . TGTGCCAGCAGCGAGGGCCCGGGACTAGCGGGGGGAGAGCAGTACTTC CASSEGPGLAGGEQYF
TRBJ2-2 TRBD1 TRBV7-9 . TGTGCCAGCAGCTCGGTCCCGGGACAGGGCTCCGGGGAGCTGTTTTTT CASSSVPGQGSGELFF
TRBJ1-5 TRBD1 TRBV30 . TGTGCCTGGAGTTCAGGGGGCACGGGGAATCAGCCCCAGCATTTT CAWSSGGTGNQPQHF
TRBJ2-1 TRBD2 TRBV5-4 . TGTGCCAGCAGCCCTTTTAGCGGGGGGGCTAATGAGCAGTTCTTC CASSPFSGGANEQFF
TRBJ1-3 TRBD1 TRBV11-2 . TGTGCCAGCAGCTTAGATCGTGCAGGGGGTGTGGGGAACACCATATATTTT CASSLDRAGGVGNTIYF
TRBJ2-1 . TRBV6-4 . TGTGCCAGCAGTGACGGGCAGAGCTCCTACAATGAGCAGTTCTTC CASSDGQSSYNEQFF
TRBJ1-1 . TRBV11-3 . TGTGCCAGCAGCTTAGATCCAATGAACACTGAAGCTTTCTTT CASSLDPMNTEAFF
TRBJ1-1 TRBD1 TRBV6-5 . TGTGCCAGCAGTCCGGGACAGGGGATGAACACTGAAGCTTTCTTT CASSPGQGMNTEAFF
TRBJ2-7 . TRBV5-4 . TGTGCCAGCAGCTTGAGGGGCCTGTACGAGCAGTACTTC CASSLRGLYEQYF
TRBJ1-5 . TRBV5-6 . TGTGCCAGCAGCTTATTGGCGGAGGGCCCGCAGCCCCAGCATTTT CASSLLAEGPQPQHF
TRBJ2-2 TRBD2 TRBV11-3 once TGTGCCGGCACTAGCGGCAGCACCGGGGAGCTGTTTTTT CAGTSGSTGELFF
TRBJ1-2 TRBD1 TRBV7-9 once TGTGCCAGCAGCTTGGGGGTCGGGACAGGGCCGAATGGCTACACCTTC CASSLGVGTGPNGYTF
TRBJ2-1 . TRBV19 . TGTGCCAGTAGTATAGTAGGGGGAGGGCCCTACAATGAGCAGTTCTTC CASSIVGGGPYNEQFF
TRBJ1-2 . TRBV10-3 . TGTGCCATCAGTGAGCCCTACCCTCAGCCGGGACATCAATATGGCTACACCTTC CAISEPYPQPGHQYGYTF